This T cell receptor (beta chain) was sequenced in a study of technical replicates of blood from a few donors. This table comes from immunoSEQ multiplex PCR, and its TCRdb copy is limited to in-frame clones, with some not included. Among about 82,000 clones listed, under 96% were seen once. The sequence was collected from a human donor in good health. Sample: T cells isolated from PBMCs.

The CDR3 loop reads CASSKDNFGLEQYF. In DNA, the CDR3 is TGTGCCAGTAGTAAAGATAATTTTGGACTCGAGCAGTACTTC. The chain employs TRBV19 and TRBJ2-7, with D perhaps TRBD2 (5 bases). The length of the CDR3 is 14 residues. V was cut by 4 bases and J by 6 bases, with 16 bases left in between. Germline loops: CDR1 LNHDA, CDR2 SQIVND (reference sequence).